This TCR beta chain was sequenced in a study of blood T cell repertoires in COVID-19. Those enrolled, adults aged roughly 18 to 95 years, came from under 25 US areas. As originally analysed: Amplification of reference gene primers was used by the study to estimate nucleated cell counts. Here immunoSEQ multiplex PCR was the method, and the copy in TCRdb shows in-frame clones only, minus some. V and J calls and clone size are those listed in that table; D and trimming were worked out from the DNA. The sample lists fewer than 200,000 clones, under 90% occurring once. CDR1 is LGHNA and CDR2 is YSLEER in the germline V gene. Trimming shortened V by 2 bases and J by 3 bases, and 13 bases separated the two germline ends. The CDR3 consists of 15 residues.

The chain is built from TRBV4-3 and TRBJ1-1; a weak D match, TRBD1 (6 bases). The specimen sequenced was PBMCs or T cells enriched from blood (not recorded which). The receptor comes from a man aged 50-59 years who had recovered from COVID-19. This chain's CDR3 is CASSQRAQGYTEAFF. The CDR3 coding sequence is TGCGCCAGCAGCCAAAGAGCACAGGGATACACTGAAGCTTTCTTT.